The subject of this entry is one T cell receptor beta chain. Per germline, CDR1 LNHDA and CDR2 SQIVND (reference sequence). V trimming: 6 bases; J trimming: 0 bases; junction bases outside the gene matches: 21. The CDR3 contains 21 residues. This record comes from a study of control samples from healthy donors and cancer patients. Assay used: immunoSEQ multiplex PCR; TCRdb lists only in-frame clones, some missing. The table includes roughly 120,000 clones, approximately 88% detected once. The TCR was taken from a woman aged 60-75 years with lung cancer. The gene calls are TRBV19 and TRBJ1-1, with 11 bases identical to TRBD1. Sequences were obtained from PBMCs. This chain's CDR3 is CASRTTGQGVFSPYMNTEAFF. The CDR3 region has the DNA TGTGCCAGTAGGACAACGGGACAGGGGGTTTTCTCCCCCTACATGAACACTGAAGCTTTCTTT.